Sequencing of this TCR beta chain was carried out in a study of T cells in Graves' hyperthyroidism and ophthalmopathy. RNA transcripts were the template for amplifying TCR beta CDR3 regions. With the HTBI primer set, the TCR CDR3 went through a first round of RT-PCR. MiXCR, run by TCRdb on the multiplex PCR reads, gives a single entry per CDR3 protein. The sample records 300,000 to 450,000 distinct CDR3 sequences, approximately 18% being singletons. This clonotype turned up a few times. CDR3 length equals 13 residues. Trimming took 2 bases from V and 5 from J, leaving 9 bases between them. Germline V gene data show CDR1 as SGHKS and CDR2 as YYEKEE (reference sequence).

The chain joins TRBV5-5 to TRBJ2-3, with D perhaps matching TRBD2 (6 bases). The receptor was isolated from a young man with Graves' ophthalmopathy. The material sequenced was blood. CDR3 residues: CASSFLAVDTQYF. The CDR3, as DNA: TGTGCCAGCAGCTTTTTAGCGGTAGATACGCAGTATTTT.